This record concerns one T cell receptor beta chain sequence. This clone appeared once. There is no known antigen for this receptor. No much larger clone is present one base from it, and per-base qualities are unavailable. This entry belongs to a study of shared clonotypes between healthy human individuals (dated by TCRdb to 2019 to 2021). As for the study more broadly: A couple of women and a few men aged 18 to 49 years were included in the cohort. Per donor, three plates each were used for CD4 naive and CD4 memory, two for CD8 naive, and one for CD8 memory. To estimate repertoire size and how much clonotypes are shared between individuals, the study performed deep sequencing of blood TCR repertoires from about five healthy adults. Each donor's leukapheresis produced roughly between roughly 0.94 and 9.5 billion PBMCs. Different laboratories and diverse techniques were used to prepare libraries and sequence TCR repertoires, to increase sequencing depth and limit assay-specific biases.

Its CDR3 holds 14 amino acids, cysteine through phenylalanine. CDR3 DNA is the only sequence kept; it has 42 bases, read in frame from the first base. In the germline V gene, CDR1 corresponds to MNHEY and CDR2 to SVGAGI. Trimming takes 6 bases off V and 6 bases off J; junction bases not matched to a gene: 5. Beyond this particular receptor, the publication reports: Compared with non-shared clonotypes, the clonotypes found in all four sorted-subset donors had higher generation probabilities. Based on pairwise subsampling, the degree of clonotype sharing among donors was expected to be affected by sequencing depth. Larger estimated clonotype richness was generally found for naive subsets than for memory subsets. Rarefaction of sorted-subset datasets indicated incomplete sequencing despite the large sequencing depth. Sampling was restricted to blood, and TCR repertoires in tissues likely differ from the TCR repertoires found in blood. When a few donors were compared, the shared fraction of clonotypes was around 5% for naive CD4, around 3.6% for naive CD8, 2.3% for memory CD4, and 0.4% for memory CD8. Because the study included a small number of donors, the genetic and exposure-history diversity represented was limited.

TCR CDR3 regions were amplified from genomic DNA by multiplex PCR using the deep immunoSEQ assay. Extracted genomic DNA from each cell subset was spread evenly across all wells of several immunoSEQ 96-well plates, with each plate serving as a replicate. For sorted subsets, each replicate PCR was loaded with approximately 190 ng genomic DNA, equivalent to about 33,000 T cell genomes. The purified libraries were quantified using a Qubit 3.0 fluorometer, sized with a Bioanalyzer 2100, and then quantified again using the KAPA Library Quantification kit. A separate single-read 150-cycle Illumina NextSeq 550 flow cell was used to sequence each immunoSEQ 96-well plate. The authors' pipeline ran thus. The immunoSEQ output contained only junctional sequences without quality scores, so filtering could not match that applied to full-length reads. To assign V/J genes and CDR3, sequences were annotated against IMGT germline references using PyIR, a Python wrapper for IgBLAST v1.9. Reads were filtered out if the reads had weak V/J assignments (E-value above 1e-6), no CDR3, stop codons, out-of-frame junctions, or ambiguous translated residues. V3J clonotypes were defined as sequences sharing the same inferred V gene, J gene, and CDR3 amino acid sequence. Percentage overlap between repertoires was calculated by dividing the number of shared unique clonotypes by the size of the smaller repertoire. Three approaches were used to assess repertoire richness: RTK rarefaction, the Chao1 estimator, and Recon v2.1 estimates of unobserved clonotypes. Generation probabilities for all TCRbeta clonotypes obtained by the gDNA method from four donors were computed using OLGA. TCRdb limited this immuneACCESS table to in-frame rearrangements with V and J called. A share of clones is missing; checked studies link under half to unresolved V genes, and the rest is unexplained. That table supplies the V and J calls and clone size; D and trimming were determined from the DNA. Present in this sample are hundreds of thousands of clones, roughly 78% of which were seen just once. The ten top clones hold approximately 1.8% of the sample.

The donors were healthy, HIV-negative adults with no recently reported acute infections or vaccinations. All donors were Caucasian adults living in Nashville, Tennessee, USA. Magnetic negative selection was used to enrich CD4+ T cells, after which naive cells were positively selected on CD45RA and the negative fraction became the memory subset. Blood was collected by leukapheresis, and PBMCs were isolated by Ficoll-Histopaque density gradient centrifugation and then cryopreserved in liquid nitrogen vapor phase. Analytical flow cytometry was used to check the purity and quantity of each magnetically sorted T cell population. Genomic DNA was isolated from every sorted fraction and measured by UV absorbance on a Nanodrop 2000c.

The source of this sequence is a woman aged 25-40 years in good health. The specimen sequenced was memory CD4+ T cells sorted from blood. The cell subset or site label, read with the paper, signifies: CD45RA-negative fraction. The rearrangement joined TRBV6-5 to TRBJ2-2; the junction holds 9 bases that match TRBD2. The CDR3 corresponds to CASRLAGPSGELFF. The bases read TGTGCCAGCAGGCTAGCGGGACCCTCCGGGGAGCTGTTTTTT.